One and the same sample provided the 29 T cell receptor beta chains below, sequenced in a study of shared clonotypes between healthy human individuals. Using immunoSEQ multiplex PCR, the repertoire was profiled, and TCRdb retains in-frame clones only, with some absent. The sample has around 2.1 million clones, almost 96% seen once; the top ten hold over 0.1%. The sample comprised naive CD4+ T cells sorted from blood. Described subset: CD45RA+ positively selected. The origin of the receptors is a man aged 18 to 35 in good health.

This chain connects TRBV18 to TRBJ2-1; D remains ambiguous. The CDR3 is 13 amino acids. Germline V gene sequence: CDR1 KGHSH, CDR2 LQKENI. V was clipped by 3 bases and J by 7 bases, with 10 bases between them. In nucleotides, the CDR3 is TGTGCCAGCTCACCCTGGCCCATTAATGAGCAGTTCTTC. The encoded protein is CASSPWPINEQFF.

This rearrangement joins TRBV11-2 to TRBJ1-2; D is unresolved. Germline CDR1 is SGHAT and CDR2 is FQNNGV. Trimming took off 3 bases at V and 3 bases at J, with 14 bases between the two ends. This CDR3 is built from 15 residues. The CDR3 loop is CASSFWAGADYGYTF. The CDR3, as DNA: TGTGCCAGCAGCTTCTGGGCCGGTGCTGACTATGGCTACACCTTC.

This rearrangement joins TRBV6-5 to TRBJ2-7; 10 bases are shared with TRBD1. Germline V gene data show CDR1 as MNHEY and CDR2 as SVGAGI. This CDR3 spans 14 amino acids. With V trimmed by 6 bases and J by 6 bases, 8 bases remained unmatched. The CDR3: CASSRGTGEPEQYF. In nucleotides, the CDR3 is TGTGCCAGCAGCCGCGGGACAGGGGAGCCCGAGCAGTACTTC.

In this sample, this clone turned up once. The chain combines TRBV7-9 with TRBJ2-7; 9 bases agree with TRBD2. Losses at the gene ends were 6 bases for V and 2 bases for J; bases not matched to a gene: 11. Germline values: CDR1 SEHNR, CDR2 FQNEAQ (reference sequence). CDR3 size: 16 residues. The CDR3 coding sequence is TGTGCCAGCAGTTCATCATGGACTAGCGCGACCTACGAGCAGTACTTC. Translated, it gives CASSSSWTSATYEQYF.

The chain is built from TRBV2 and TRBJ2-7, with 8 positions matching TRBD1. The V segment lost 3 bases and the J segment 5 bases; nucleotides outside the gene matches: 3. Germline values: CDR1 SNHLY, CDR2 FYNNEI. The CDR3 is 13 residues long. The CDR3 DNA reads TGTGCCAGCAGTGACCAGGGGGCCCACGAGCAGTACTTC. Its protein is CASSDQGAHEQYF.

The chain uses TRBV27 and TRBJ1-6; 10 bases fit TRBD1. The CDR3 is made up of 18 amino acids. Germline V gives CDR1 MNHEY, CDR2 SMNVEV (reference sequence). Losses at the gene ends were 3 bases for V and 9 bases for J; bases not matched to a gene: 14. CDR3 loop: CASSLRIPSGTGVSPLHF. The DNA for the CDR3 is TGTGCCAGCAGTTTGAGAATCCCTTCCGGGACAGGGGTTTCACCCCTCCACTTT.

V gene TRBV30 combines with J gene TRBJ1-1; D is perhaps TRBD1 (6 bases). Germline V gene sequence: CDR1 GTSNPN, CDR2 SVGIG (reference sequence). There are 15 residues in the CDR3. V was shortened by 2 bases and J by 3 bases, with 16 bases between the two germline ends. This chain's CDR3 is CAWSRPRGYDTEAFF. CDR3 DNA sequence: TGTGCCTGGAGTCGCCCCAGGGGATATGACACTGAAGCTTTCTTT.

This chain joins TRBV11-1 and TRBJ2-7; D is possibly TRBD2 (6 bases). Germline CDR1 is SGHAT and CDR2 is FQDESV (reference sequence). This CDR3 spans 16 amino acids. V was clipped by 1 base and J by 6 bases, with 19 bases between them. The CDR3 loop is CASSLGSREREVEQYF. The CDR3 bases are TGTGCCAGCAGCTTAGGTTCCAGGGAGAGGGAGGTCGAGCAGTACTTC.

The chain carries TRBV5-4 and TRBJ2-2; D ambiguous. V was shortened by 0 bases and J by 0 bases, with 6 bases between the two germline ends. The CDR3 totals 15 residues. Germline V gene sequence: CDR1 SGHNT, CDR2 YYREEE (reference sequence). As DNA, the CDR3 is TGTGCCAGCAGCTTGGAGGCTACGAACACCGGGGAGCTGTTTTTT. Translating it yields CASSLEATNTGELFF. The whole variable domain, filled in from reference TRBV5-4 and TRBJ2-2, reads ETGVTQSPTHLIKTRGQQVTLRCSSQSGHNTVSWYQQALGQGPQFIFQYYREEENGRGNFPPRFSGLQFPNYSSELNVNALELDDSALYLCASSLEATNTGELFFGEGSRLTVL.

The chain has TRBV30 and TRBJ2-2; no clear D. Looked up from germline, CDR1 is GTSNPN and CDR2 is SVGIG (reference sequence). The CDR3 loop spans 18 amino acids. The germline V and J ends were trimmed by 1 base and 3 bases, with 21 bases remaining between them. This CDR3 is CAWSDLGQIQVYTGELFF. The CDR3 coding sequence is TGTGCCTGGAGTGACCTCGGGCAAATTCAAGTATACACCGGGGAGCTGTTTTTT.

The V gene is TRBV25-1, the J gene TRBJ1-6; no clear D gene. CDR1 is MGHDK, CDR2 SYGVNS, per germline. Trimming stripped 3 bases from V and 14 bases from J, with 20 bases between. The CDR3 length is 15 residues. The CDR3 is CASSDLTRESMTLHF. CDR3 in DNA: TGTGCCAGCAGTGATCTGACCCGGGAAAGTATGACCCTCCACTTT.

CDR3 amino acids: CATSRVAGVGTYEQYF. CDR3 in DNA: TGTGCCACCAGCAGGGTAGCGGGAGTGGGGACCTACGAGCAGTACTTC. V and J are TRBV15 and TRBJ2-7; 9 bases align to TRBD2. The V gene end was trimmed by 3 bases and the J gene end by 2 bases; junction bases not matched to a gene: 8. The length of the CDR3 is 16 residues. Germline assignment: CDR1 LNHNV and CDR2 YYDKDF (reference sequence).

This chain links TRBV5-6 with TRBJ1-3, with TRBD1 as a possible D gene (5 bases). With 4 bases removed from V and 2 bases from J, the gap between germline ends came to 10 bases. The CDR3 is 14 amino acids. Germline V gene lookup returns CDR1 SGHDT and CDR2 YYEEEE. As DNA, the CDR3 is TGTGCCAGCAGCGCCGGCAGGGCTGGAAACACCATATATTTT. This sequence encodes CASSAGRAGNTIYF.

The chain joins TRBV6-5 to TRBJ1-1; D call uncertain. V lost 0 bases and J lost 3, with 8 bases in between. CDR1 is MNHEY and CDR2 is SVGAGI in the germline V gene. CDR3 length equals 14 residues. As DNA, the CDR3 is TGTGCCAGCAGTTACTCGCAGTTGGACACTGAAGCTTTCTTT. It is translated as CASSYSQLDTEAFF.

V and J are TRBV9 and TRBJ1-1, with TRBD1 matching over 10 bases. V shed 5 bases, J shed 5 bases, and the junction held 9 bases outside the gene matches. The CDR3 has 15 residues. Germline values: CDR1 SGDLS, CDR2 YYNGEE. The CDR3 here is CASSSLPGQGTEAFF. The CDR3 DNA follows: TGTGCCAGCAGTTCCCTTCCGGGACAGGGGACTGAAGCTTTCTTT.

The chain joins TRBV7-2 to TRBJ2-1, with 7 bases fitting TRBD2. The CDR3 consists of 17 residues. J gave up 10 bases and V 5 bases, and 20 bases lay outside the gene matches. CDR1 is SGHTA and CDR2 is FQGNSA in the germline V gene. CDR3 nucleotides: TGTGCCAGCAGCGCGCTTTCAAGCGGGATATCGTATCGAGAGCAGTTCTTC. This codes for CASSALSSGISYREQFF.

On this clone itself: The same CDR3 can be traced to other DNA sequences in this sample. This chain links TRBV7-2 with TRBJ1-4; TRBD1 agrees at 9 bases. Trimming cost V 1 base and J 4 bases; bases outside gene matches: 1. Germline V gene data show CDR1 as SGHTA and CDR2 as FQGNSA. The CDR3 is made up of 15 amino acids. CDR3 nucleotides: TGTGCCAGCAGCTTAGGGGGACAGGGTAATGAAAAACTGTTTTTT. Protein product: CASSLGGQGNEKLFF.

DNA for the CDR3: TGTGCCATCAGTCGGACAGGGGGCAGTACTGAAGCTTTCTTT. It yields the protein CAISRTGGSTEAFF. The gene calls are TRBV10-3 and TRBJ1-1; 11 positions match TRBD1. Trimming at V came to 5 bases and at J to 5 bases, leaving 4 bases not matched to a gene. Germline V gene lookup returns CDR1 ENHRY and CDR2 SYGVKD. The CDR3 spans 14 residues.

The chain links TRBV20-1 to TRBJ2-3; 10 nucleotides align to TRBD2. The CDR3 consists of 10 residues. J gave up 11 bases and V 6 bases, and 2 bases lay outside the gene matches. Per germline, CDR1 DFQATT and CDR2 SNEGSKA (reference sequence). CDR3 residues: CSAGTSVQYF. CDR3 nucleotides: TGCAGTGCCGGGACTAGCGTGCAGTATTTT.

The chain recombines TRBV10-3 with TRBJ1-2, with 11 bases identical to TRBD1. Trimming cost V 2 bases and J 4 bases; bases outside gene matches: 6. The CDR3 has 16 residues. Germline V gives CDR1 ENHRY, CDR2 SYGVKD. As DNA, the CDR3 is TGTGCCATCAGTGAGATAGGGGGACAGGGGGTCTATGGCTACACCTTC. Translation gives CAISEIGGQGVYGYTF.

This sequence joins TRBV6-1 and TRBJ2-7; the match to TRBD2 covers 7 bases. The CDR3 sequence is 15 residues long. From germline, CDR1 is MNHNS and CDR2 SASEGT. V was clipped by 0 bases and J by 2 bases; unmatched bases: 4. The CDR3 here is CASSEAGLRAYEQYF. The CDR3 DNA is TGTGCCAGCAGTGAAGCGGGACTAAGGGCCTACGAGCAGTACTTC.

About this clone itself: In the same sample, other DNA sequences code for this CDR3. The gene calls are TRBV5-1 and TRBJ2-7, with D possibly being TRBD2 (5 bases). The CDR3 loop spans 14 amino acids. Germline CDR1 reads SGHRS; CDR2 reads YFSETQ. Trimming shortened V by 0 bases and J by 5 bases, and 12 bases separated the two germline ends. The CDR3 here is CASSLDRGSDEQYF. The CDR3 DNA reads as TGCGCCAGCAGCTTGGATCGGGGTTCGGACGAGCAGTACTTC.

This chain links TRBV6-1 with TRBJ1-2; D gene ambiguous. This CDR3 region has 12 residues. V lost 5 bases, J lost 8 bases, and 12 bases lay in between. Per the germline V gene, CDR1 is MNHNS and CDR2 is SASEGT. The DNA of the CDR3 is TGTGCCAGCAGTATCCCTCCTGGAGGCTACACCTTC. It specifies CASSIPPGGYTF.

As for this clone: This sample also contains other DNA sequences that code for the same CDR3. The CDR3, as DNA: TGCGCCAGCAGCTTGGCAAGTAGCACAGATACGCAGTATTTT. Its protein product is CASSLASSTDTQYF. The rearrangement links TRBV5-1 to TRBJ2-3; no clear D gene. V was trimmed by 0 bases and J by 0 bases, leaving 5 bases between them. The germline CDR1 and CDR2 sequences are SGHRS and YFSETQ. CDR3 length equals 14 residues.

The gene calls are TRBV6-1 and TRBJ2-7; D could derive from TRBD1 or TRBD2 (5 bases each). Looked up from germline, CDR1 is MNHNS and CDR2 is SASEGT. The CDR3 totals 14 residues. V was cut by 2 bases and J by 2 bases, with 10 bases left in between. This CDR3 is CASSEKGPPYEQYF. The CDR3, as DNA: TGTGCCAGCAGTGAAAAGGGACCCCCCTACGAGCAGTACTTC.

This CDR3 is CASSTTGGGGYTF. The CDR3 bases are TGTGCCAGCAGTACGACAGGGGGCGGAGGCTACACCTTC. J is TRBJ1-2 and V is TRBV2, with 10 bases identical to TRBD1. Germline CDR1 is SNHLY and CDR2 is FYNNEI. This CDR3 spans 13 amino acids. Germline trimming cut 5 bases from V and 8 bases from J; bases unmatched to any gene: 5. The full variable domain, completed using reference TRBV2 and TRBJ1-2, is EPEVTQTPSHQVTQMGQEVILRCVPISNHLYFYWYRQILGQKVEFLVSFYNNEISEKSEIFDDQFSVERPDGSNFTLKIRSTKLEDSAMYFCASSTTGGGGYTFGSGTRLTVV.

Remarks on this clone: Other DNA sequences from this sample encode an identical CDR3 as well. V and J are TRBV2 and TRBJ2-7, with D unresolved. Germline assignment: CDR1 SNHLY and CDR2 FYNNEI. Trimming removed 4 bases from V and 0 bases from J, with 4 bases in between. This CDR3 spans 12 amino acids. The DNA for the CDR3 is TGTGCCAGCAGTGCAAGCTCCTACGAGCAGTACTTC. Protein sequence: CASSASSYEQYF.

This chain uses TRBV28 with TRBJ1-1; a possible D gene is TRBD1 (6 bases). CDR3 length: 14 residues. Germline V lookup: CDR1 MDHEN, CDR2 SYDVKM. V was trimmed by 3 bases and J by 0 bases, leaving 8 bases between them. CDR3 nucleotides: TGTGCCAGCAGTTTGGGGACACTGAACACTGAAGCTTTCTTT. Amino acid sequence: CASSLGTLNTEAFF.

The V call is TRBV19, the J call TRBJ1-5; no definite D call. The V gene lost 3 bases and the J gene lost 10 bases, with 13 bases spanning the gap. CDR1 LNHDA and CDR2 SQIVND come from the germline V gene (reference sequence). CDR3 length: 13 amino acids. The CDR3: CASSIRDVGPQHF. In DNA form, the CDR3 reads TGTGCCAGTAGTATCCGGGATGTAGGCCCCCAGCATTTT.